This is a list of T cell receptor beta chains from one sample in a study of cytotoxic CD8 clonotypes in ibrutinib-treated CLL. Sequencing was performed with immunoSEQ multiplex PCR; in TCRdb, only in-frame clones are kept and a portion is missing. This table holds a few hundred thousand clones, around 66% found once. This sample comprised PBMCs, obtained after 36 months of ibrutinib treatment. These TCRs come from a human donor with chronic lymphocytic leukemia. Each CDR3 is given with its conserved first and last residue. A D gene is named only where the DNA matches it firmly. Only part of the rows carry a size: once, few, many, or a class if the clone is expanded.

V	size	D	J	CDR3	DNA
TRBV27	NA	NA	TRBJ2-7	CASSLGGRGAVRNEQYF	TGTGCCAGCAGTTTAGGCGGCAGGGGCGCAGTTCGTAACGAGCAGTACTTC
TRBV2	NA	NA	TRBJ2-5	CASSERPVSGETQYF	TGTGCCAGCAGTGAAAGGCCCGTCTCGGGAGAGACCCAGTACTTC
TRBV28	NA	TRBD1	TRBJ1-1	CASSPGQYTEAFF	TGTGCCAGCAGCCCGGGACAGTACACTGAAGCTTTCTTT
TRBV9	NA	TRBD2	TRBJ2-1	CASSVGTSPNEQFF	TGTGCCAGCAGCGTAGGGACTAGCCCCAATGAGCAGTTCTTC
TRBV18	NA	NA	TRBJ1-1	CASSLEMPNTEAFF	TGTGCCAGCTCACTTGAAATGCCGAACACTGAAGCTTTCTTT
TRBV18	few	NA	TRBJ2-1	CASSPIAGPVNEQFF	TGTGCCAGCTCACCAATTGCCGGACCCGTCAATGAGCAGTTCTTC
TRBV27	NA	NA	TRBJ2-3	CASSLEARPAGDTQYF	TGTGCCAGCAGTTTGGAGGCCCGACCTGCTGGGGATACGCAGTATTTT
TRBV4-1	NA	NA	TRBJ1-3	CASSPFSGNTIYF	TGCGCCAGCAGCCCCTTCTCTGGAAACACCATATATTTT
TRBV7-2	NA	TRBD2	TRBJ2-7	CASTRSGGPSSYEQYF	TGTGCCAGCACCCGAAGCGGGGGGCCTAGCTCCTACGAGCAGTACTTC
TRBV19	NA	NA	TRBJ2-3	CASSQASTDTQYF	TGTGCCAGTAGCCAGGCTAGCACAGATACGCAGTATTTT
TRBV11-2	NA	TRBD2	TRBJ2-7	CASSFGTSGRYSYEQYF	TGTGCCAGCAGCTTCGGGACTAGCGGGAGGTACTCCTACGAGCAGTACTTC
TRBV7-8	NA	NA	TRBJ1-2	CASSPWDTWGYTF	TGTGCCAGCAGCCCCTGGGACACGTGGGGCTACACCTTC
TRBV10-3	NA	NA	TRBJ1-3	CAISEEEPHSGNTIYF	TGTGCCATCAGTGAGGAAGAGCCCCACTCTGGAAACACCATATATTTT
TRBV7-9	NA	NA	TRBJ1-1	CASSLGAGVGTEAFF	TGTGCCAGCAGCTTAGGGGCAGGGGTGGGCACTGAAGCTTTCTTT
TRBV7-8	few	NA	TRBJ1-1	CASSLGQNTEAFF	TGTGCCAGCAGCTTAGGACAGAACACTGAAGCTTTCTTT
TRBV7-2	once	NA	TRBJ1-1	CASLTGPTGNTEAFF	TGTGCCAGTTTAACAGGGCCCACAGGGAACACTGAAGCTTTCTTT
TRBV6-5	NA	NA	TRBJ2-7	CASSHPNRVDEQYF	TGTGCCAGCAGTCATCCCAACAGGGTCGACGAGCAGTACTTC
TRBV11-2	NA	TRBD2	TRBJ2-2	CASSSTGLAGTGELFF	TGTGCCAGCAGCTCTACGGGACTAGCGGGCACCGGGGAGCTGTTTTTT
TRBV7-3	many	NA	TRBJ1-5	CASSLTPRVAQDNQPQHF	TGTGCCAGCAGCTTAACCCCGCGGGTAGCGCAGGACAATCAGCCCCAGCATTTT
TRBV4-3	NA	TRBD2	TRBJ2-7	CASSQATSGWYEQYF	TGCGCCAGCAGCCAAGCAACTAGCGGGTGGTACGAGCAGTACTTC
TRBV10-1	few	NA	TRBJ1-2	CASSDGGGYGYTF	TGCGCCAGCAGTGACGGGGGTGGCTATGGCTACACCTTC
TRBV9	NA	TRBD2	TRBJ2-1	CASSSHSGSDNEQFF	TGTGCCAGCAGCTCCCATAGCGGGAGCGACAATGAGCAGTTCTTC
TRBV27	few	NA	TRBJ2-2	CASSRHLLAGTGELFF	TGTGCCAGCAGTAGGCATCTGTTGGCAGGCACCGGGGAGCTGTTTTTT
TRBV25-1	NA	NA	TRBJ1-1	CASSPWEVNTEAFF	TGTGCCAGCAGTCCCTGGGAGGTGAACACTGAAGCTTTCTTT
TRBV18	NA	NA	TRBJ2-3	CASSPLGGGSQDTQYF	TGTGCCAGCTCACCACTGGGCGGCGGCTCCCAGGATACGCAGTATTTT
TRBV28	NA	TRBD1	TRBJ2-1	CASSPQDRFYNEQFF	TGTGCCAGCAGTCCTCAGGACAGGTTCTACAATGAGCAGTTCTTC
TRBV6-1	NA	NA	TRBJ1-5	CASNVVGGGEPQHF	TGTGCCAGCAATGTGGTCGGGGGCGGGGAGCCCCAGCATTTT
TRBV5-1	NA	TRBD1	TRBJ1-6	CASSLMGQNHSPLHF	TGCGCCAGCAGCTTGATGGGACAGAATCATTCACCCCTCCACTTT
TRBV28	NA	NA	TRBJ1-5	CASSSLLAGGNQPQHF	TGTGCCAGCAGTTCCCTTCTCGCGGGGGGCAATCAGCCCCAGCATTTT
TRBV29-1	NA	NA	TRBJ1-2	CSALRAANYGYTF	TGCAGCGCCCTCCGTGCCGCTAACTATGGCTACACCTTC
TRBV27	once	TRBD2	TRBJ2-7	CASSLLASGDDEQYF	TGTGCCAGCAGTTTATTAGCCAGCGGGGACGACGAGCAGTACTTC
TRBV2	few	NA	TRBJ2-7	CASNTYEQYF	TGTGCCAGCAATACCTACGAGCAGTACTTC
TRBV4-1	NA	TRBD2	TRBJ2-3	CASSQDLLAGAADTQYF	TGCGCCAGCAGCCAAGACTTACTAGCGGGGGCCGCAGATACGCAGTATTTT
TRBV7-2	NA	NA	TRBJ1-2	CASSMTRIGGYTF	TGTGCCAGCAGCATGACACGAATCGGTGGCTACACCTTC
TRBV27	few	NA	TRBJ2-3	CASSDWWGEGFGTQYF	TGTGCCAGCAGTGATTGGTGGGGTGAAGGGTTCGGTACGCAGTATTTT
TRBV6-1	few	TRBD1	TRBJ2-2	CASSEGTGTNTGELFF	TGTGCCAGCAGTGAAGGGACAGGCACGAACACCGGGGAGCTGTTTTTT
TRBV9	NA	NA	TRBJ1-2	CASSGGGLGYYGYTF	TGTGCCAGCAGCGGAGGGGGTTTAGGTTACTATGGCTACACCTTC
TRBV29-1	few	NA	TRBJ1-6	CSVGESYNSPLHF	TGCAGCGTTGGGGAGAGCTATAATTCACCCCTCCACTTT
TRBV6-4	NA	NA	TRBJ2-3	CASSDSWGQADTQYF	TGTGCCAGCAGTGACTCGTGGGGGCAGGCAGATACGCAGTATTTT
TRBV23-1	NA	TRBD1	TRBJ2-1	CASTPDRGSYNEQFF	TGCGCCAGCACCCCGGACAGGGGATCCTACAATGAGCAGTTCTTC
TRBV4-1	NA	TRBD2	TRBJ2-3	CASSQVAVSGGVDTQYF	TGCGCCAGCAGCCAAGTTGCTGTTAGCGGGGGGGTAGATACGCAGTATTTT
TRBV10-2	NA	TRBD1	TRBJ2-7	CASSAPEATGVHEQYF	TGCGCCAGCAGTGCCCCGGAAGCGACAGGGGTCCACGAGCAGTACTTC
TRBV7-2	NA	NA	TRBJ1-1	CASSLGRVMLEAFF	TGTGCCAGCAGCTTGGGTAGGGTCATGCTTGAAGCTTTCTTT
TRBV10-3	NA	NA	TRBJ2-5	CAISESRSGQETQYF	TGTGCCATCAGTGAGTCGAGGTCAGGACAAGAGACCCAGTACTTC